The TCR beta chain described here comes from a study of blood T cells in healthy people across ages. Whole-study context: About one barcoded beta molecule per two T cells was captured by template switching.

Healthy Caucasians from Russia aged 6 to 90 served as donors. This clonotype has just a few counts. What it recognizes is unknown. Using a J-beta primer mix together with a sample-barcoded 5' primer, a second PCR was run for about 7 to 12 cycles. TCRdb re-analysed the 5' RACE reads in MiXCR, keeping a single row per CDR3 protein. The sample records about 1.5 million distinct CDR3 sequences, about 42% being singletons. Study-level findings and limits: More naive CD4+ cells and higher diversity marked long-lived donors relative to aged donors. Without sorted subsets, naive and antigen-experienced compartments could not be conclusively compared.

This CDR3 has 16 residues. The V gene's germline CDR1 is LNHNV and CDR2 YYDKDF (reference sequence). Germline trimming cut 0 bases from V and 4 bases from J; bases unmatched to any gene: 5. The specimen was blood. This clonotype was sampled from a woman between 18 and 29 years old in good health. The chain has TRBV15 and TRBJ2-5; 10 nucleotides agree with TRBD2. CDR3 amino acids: CATSRDVSGGLETQYF. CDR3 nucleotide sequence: TGTGCCACCAGCAGAGATGTTAGCGGGGGGCTAGAGACCCAGTACTTC. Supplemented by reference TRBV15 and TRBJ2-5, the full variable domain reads DAMVIQNPRYQVTQFGKPVTLSCSQTLNHNVMYWYQQKSSQAPKLLFHYYDKDFNNEADTPDNFQSRRPNTSFCFLDIRSPGLGDTAMYLCATSRDVSGGLETQYFGPGTRLLVL.